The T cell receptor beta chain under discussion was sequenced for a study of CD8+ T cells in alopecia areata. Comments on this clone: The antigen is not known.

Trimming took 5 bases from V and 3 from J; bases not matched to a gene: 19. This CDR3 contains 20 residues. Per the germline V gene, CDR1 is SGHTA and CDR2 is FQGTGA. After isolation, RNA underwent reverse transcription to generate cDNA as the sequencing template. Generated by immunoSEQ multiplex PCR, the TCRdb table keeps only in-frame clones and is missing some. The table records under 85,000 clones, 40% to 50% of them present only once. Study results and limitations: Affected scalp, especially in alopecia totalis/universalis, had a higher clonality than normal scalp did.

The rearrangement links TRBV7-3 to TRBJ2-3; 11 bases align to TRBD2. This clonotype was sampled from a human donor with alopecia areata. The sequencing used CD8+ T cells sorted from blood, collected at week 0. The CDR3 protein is CASSHIEAGVAGGPTDTQYF. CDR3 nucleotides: TGTGCCAGCAGCCATATCGAGGCGGGGGTAGCGGGAGGGCCGACAGATACGCAGTATTTT.